The following is a T cell receptor (beta chain) sequence with its context. Its antigen remains unidentified. Per-nucleotide qualities are absent, and no much larger clonotype sits a single base away. TCRbeta CDR3 regions were amplified from genomic DNA using the immunoSEQ Assay, a bias-controlled multiplex PCR. The study's processing was this. The number of nucleated cells in each sample was estimated from the amplification of reference gene primers within the assay. To quantify the absolute abundance of each unique TCRbeta CDR3 rearrangement, sequence reads were collapsed and filtered. For each sample, productive Simpson clonality was calculated as the square root of Simpson's diversity index over productive rearrangements. The table comes from immuneACCESS by way of TCRdb, which keeps in-frame sequences with V and J called. Part of the clones is missing from these tables; in studies checked, under half for an unresolved V gene and the rest for unknown reasons. The DNA was the basis for D and trimming; V, J and clone size are from that table. Counted in this sample were 200,000 or so clones; approximately 82% of them appeared once. 6.5% to 8.5% of the sample comes from the top ten.

These data originate in a study of blood T cell repertoires in COVID-19 (dated by TCRdb to about 2020). Background on the whole study: Samples covering the acute and convalescent phases of COVID-19 were provided by collaborators in the United States, Italy and Spain. Subjects who had been exposed to COVID-19, were actively infected with it, or had recovered from it provided the deeply sampled blood TCRbeta repertoires that made up the dataset. The sample metadata nearly always contained a de-identified subject ID, COVID-19 status, age in years and sex. The repertoires were released in a freely available public database meant as a resource for research on the immune response to SARS-CoV-2. The prospective study material was composed of cDNA or gDNA derived from T cells, B-cell-depleted T cells, or PBMCs. The samples were drawn from the first 160 participants of the ongoing ImmuneRACE study and from over a thousand subjects provided by 6 global collaborators. Where HLA class I and class II types were available, the types were taken from metadata supplied by the sample provider, not from assay-based typing.

From the cysteine through the phenylalanine, the CDR3 covers 15 amino acids. Of all the DNA, just the CDR3 is kept, 45 bases in frame from base 1. V is clipped by 2 bases and J by 0 bases, and the sequence between their germline boundaries is 11 bases long. The full study reports these points: Clinical and demographic metadata were provided uncurated, with the amount varying by source and participant.

Whole blood was collected in K2EDTA tubes by collaborating institutions according to the institutions' own protocols. Collaborator samples were shipped for TCRbeta analysis as frozen whole blood, isolated PBMCs, or DNA extracted from either sample type. The material sequenced was peripheral blood. The rearranged chain carries TRBV23-1 and TRBJ2-7, with the D segment identity uncertain. TRBV23-1 is annotated as an ORF whose role is uncertain. This clonotype was obtained from a human donor with acute or convalescent COVID-19. The donor label of this sample is uncertain. Here is the DNA: TGCGCCAGCAGTCAACCCCAGCGTGGCTCCTACGAGCAGTACTTC. It codes for CASSQPQRGSYEQYF.